The entry that follows covers one TCR beta chain sequence. Its antigen is not identified. This sample stems from a study of T cell responses to AZD1222 COVID-19 vaccine. Study-wide findings and caveats: Samples come after the peak T cell response, not at day 14.

TCRdb keeps only in-frame clones here, not all; method: immunoSEQ multiplex PCR. This sample has tens of thousands of clones, with about nine tenths found just once. The CDR3 totals 14 residues. Germline V gene sequence: CDR1 SGHRS, CDR2 YFSETQ. V was cut by 1 base and J by 1 base, with 5 bases left in between. The starting material was peripheral blood, obtained on day 0 of AZD1222 vaccination. This receptor was obtained from an adult in good health. The rearrangement joins TRBV5-1 to TRBJ2-2, with D unresolved. The CDR3 reads CASSLPENTGELFF. Written as DNA, the CDR3 is TGCGCCAGCAGCTTGCCTGAGAACACCGGGGAGCTGTTTTTT. The full variable domain, in which reference TRBV5-1 and TRBJ2-2 provide the parts outside the CDR3, is KAGVTQTPRYLIKTRGQQVTLSCSPISGHRSVSWYQQTPGQGLQFLFEYFSETQRNKGNFPGRFSGRQFSNSRSEMNVSTLELGDSALYLCASSLPENTGELFFGEGSRLTVL.